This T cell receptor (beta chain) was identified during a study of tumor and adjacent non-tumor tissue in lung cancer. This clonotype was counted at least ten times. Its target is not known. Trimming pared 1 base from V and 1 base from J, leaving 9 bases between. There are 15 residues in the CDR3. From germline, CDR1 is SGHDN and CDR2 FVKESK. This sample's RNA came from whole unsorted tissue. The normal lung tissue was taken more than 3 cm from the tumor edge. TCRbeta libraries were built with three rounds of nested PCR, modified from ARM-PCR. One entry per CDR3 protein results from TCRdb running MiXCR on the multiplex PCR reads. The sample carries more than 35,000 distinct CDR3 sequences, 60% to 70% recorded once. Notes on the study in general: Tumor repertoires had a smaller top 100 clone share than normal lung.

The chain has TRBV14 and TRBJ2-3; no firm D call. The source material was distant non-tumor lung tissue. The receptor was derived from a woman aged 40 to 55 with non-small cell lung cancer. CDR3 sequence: CASSQVGGGTDTQYF. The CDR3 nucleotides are TGTGCCAGCAGCCAAGTTGGCGGAGGCACAGATACGCAGTATTTT.